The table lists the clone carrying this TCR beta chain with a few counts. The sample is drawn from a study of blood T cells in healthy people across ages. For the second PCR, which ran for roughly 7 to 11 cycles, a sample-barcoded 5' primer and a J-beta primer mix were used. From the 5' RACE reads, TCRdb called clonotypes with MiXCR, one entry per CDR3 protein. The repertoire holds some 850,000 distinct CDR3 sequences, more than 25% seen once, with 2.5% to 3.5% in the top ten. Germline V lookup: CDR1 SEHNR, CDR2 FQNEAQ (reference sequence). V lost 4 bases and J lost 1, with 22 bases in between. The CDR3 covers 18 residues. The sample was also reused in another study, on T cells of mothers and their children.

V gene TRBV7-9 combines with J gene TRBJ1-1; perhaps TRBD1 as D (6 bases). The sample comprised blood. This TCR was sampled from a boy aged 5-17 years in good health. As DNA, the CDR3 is TGTGCCAGCAGCTCAAATGTACGATTACAGGGTCAGAACACTGAAGCTTTCTTT. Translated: CASSSNVRLQGQNTEAFF.